The clone carrying this T cell receptor beta chain was seen at least ten times. Per the germline V gene, CDR1 is SQVTM and CDR2 is ANQGSEA. The CDR3 has 14 amino acids. Trimming removed 2 bases from V and 5 bases from J, with 13 bases in between. The data were obtained in a study of T cells in Graves' hyperthyroidism and ophthalmopathy. Regions amplified from RNA transcripts were the TCR beta CDR3 regions. First-round RT-PCR targeting the TCR CDR3 was performed with the HTBI primer set. TCRdb re-analysed the multiplex PCR reads in MiXCR, keeping a single row per CDR3 protein. The repertoire holds roughly 420,000 distinct CDR3 sequences, with roughly 13% as singletons.

The sequence was collected from a woman aged 18-29 years with Graves' hyperthyroidism. The chain carries TRBV29-1 and TRBJ1-5; a possible D gene is TRBD1 (6 bases). Specimen: blood. This CDR3 is CSVEQGQGYQPQHF. In DNA, the CDR3 is TGCAGCGTTGAACAGGGGCAGGGGTATCAGCCCCAGCATTTT.